The present T cell receptor beta chain was sequenced within a study of T cell responses to AZD1222 COVID-19 vaccine. Study-level points and caveats: Repertoire sampling happened only post peak T cell response. Clonal diversity may have been underestimated in mostly white British donors. Regions left unmutated in variants are reportedly the target of nearly half of spike-specific TCRs.

Points on this clone: Its cognate antigen is unknown.

Germline CDR1 SGHTA, CDR2 FQGNSA. This CDR3 comprises 14 residues. V lost 3 bases and J lost 9, with 15 bases in between. Sequenced by immunoSEQ multiplex PCR; TCRdb stores in-frame clones only, minus some. The sample consists of around 150,000 clones, less than 95% of them appearing once. The rearrangement links TRBV7-2 to TRBJ2-1, with D maybe TRBD1 (6 bases). This specimen was peripheral blood, taken on day 0 of AZD1222 vaccination. This clonotype originated in an adult in good health. The CDR3 loop is CASSFFQGPGEQFF. CDR3 in DNA: TGTGCCAGCAGCTTTTTCCAGGGGCCGGGTGAGCAGTTCTTC.